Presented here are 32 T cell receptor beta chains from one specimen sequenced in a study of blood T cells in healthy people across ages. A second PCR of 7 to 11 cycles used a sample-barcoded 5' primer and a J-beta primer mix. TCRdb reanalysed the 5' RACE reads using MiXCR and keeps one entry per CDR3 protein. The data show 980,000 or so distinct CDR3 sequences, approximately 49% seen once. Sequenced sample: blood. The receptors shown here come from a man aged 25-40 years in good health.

The CDR3 sequence is CSVFTGGRGGNQPQHF. The CDR3 coding sequence is TGCAGTGTCTTTACAGGGGGCAGAGGTGGCAATCAGCCCCAGCATTTT. V usage is TRBV20-1 and J usage is TRBJ1-5, with 9 positions matching TRBD1. CDR3 length: 16 amino acids. V was pared by 7 bases and J by 2 bases, with 12 bases of the junction left unmatched. Germline CDR1 and CDR2: DFQATT and SNEGSKA (reference sequence).

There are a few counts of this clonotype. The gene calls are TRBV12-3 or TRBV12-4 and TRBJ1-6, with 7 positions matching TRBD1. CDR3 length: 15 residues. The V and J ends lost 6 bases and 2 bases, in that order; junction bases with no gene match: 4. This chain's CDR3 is CASRDDRAYNSPLHF. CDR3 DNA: TGTGCCAGCAGGGATGACAGGGCCTATAATTCACCCCTCCACTTT.

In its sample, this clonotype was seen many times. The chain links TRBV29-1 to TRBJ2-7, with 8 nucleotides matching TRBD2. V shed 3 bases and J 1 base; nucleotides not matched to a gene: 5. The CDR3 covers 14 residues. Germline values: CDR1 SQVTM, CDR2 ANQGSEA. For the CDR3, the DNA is TGCAGCGTTGATCGGGGGGGTGATTCCTACGAGCAGTACTTC. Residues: CSVDRGGDSYEQYF.

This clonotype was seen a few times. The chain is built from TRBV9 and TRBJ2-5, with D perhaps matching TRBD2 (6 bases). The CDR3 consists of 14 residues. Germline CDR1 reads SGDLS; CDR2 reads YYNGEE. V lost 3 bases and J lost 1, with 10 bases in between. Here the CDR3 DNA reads TGTGCCAGCAGCGATGGAGGGAGCCAAGAGACCCAGTACTTC. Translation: CASSDGGSQETQYF.

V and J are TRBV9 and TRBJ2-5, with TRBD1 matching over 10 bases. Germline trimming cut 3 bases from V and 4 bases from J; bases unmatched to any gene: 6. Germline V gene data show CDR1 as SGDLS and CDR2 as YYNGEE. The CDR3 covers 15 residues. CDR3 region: CASSAGDRGRETQYF. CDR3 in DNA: TGTGCCAGCAGCGCGGGGGACAGGGGACGAGAGACCCAGTACTTC.

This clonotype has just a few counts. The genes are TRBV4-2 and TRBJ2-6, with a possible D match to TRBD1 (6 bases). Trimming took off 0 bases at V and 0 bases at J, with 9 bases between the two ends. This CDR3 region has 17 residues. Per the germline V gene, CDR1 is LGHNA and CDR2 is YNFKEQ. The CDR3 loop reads CASSQEGQYSGANVLTF. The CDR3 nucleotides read TGTGCCAGCAGCCAAGAAGGACAGTACTCTGGGGCCAACGTCCTGACTTTC.

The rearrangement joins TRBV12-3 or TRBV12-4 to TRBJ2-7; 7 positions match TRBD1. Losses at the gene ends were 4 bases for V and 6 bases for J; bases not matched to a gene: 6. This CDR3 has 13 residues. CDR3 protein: CASSSDRAGEQYF. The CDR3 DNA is TGTGCCAGCAGTTCAGACAGGGCCGGCGAGCAGTACTTC.

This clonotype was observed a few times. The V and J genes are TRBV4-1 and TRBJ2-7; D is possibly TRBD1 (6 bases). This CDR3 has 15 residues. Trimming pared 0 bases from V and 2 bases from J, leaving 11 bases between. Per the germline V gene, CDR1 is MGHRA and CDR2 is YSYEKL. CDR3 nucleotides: TGCGCCAGCAGCCAAGATGGGGGCACCCCCTACGAGCAGTACTTC. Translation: CASSQDGGTPYEQYF.

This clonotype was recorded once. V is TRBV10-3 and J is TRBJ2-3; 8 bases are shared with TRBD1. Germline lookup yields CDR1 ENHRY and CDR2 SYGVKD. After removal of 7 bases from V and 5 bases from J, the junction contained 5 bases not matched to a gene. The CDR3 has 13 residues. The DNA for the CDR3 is TGTGCCATCACTGGACAGGGAATAGATACGCAGTATTTT. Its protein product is CAITGQGIDTQYF.

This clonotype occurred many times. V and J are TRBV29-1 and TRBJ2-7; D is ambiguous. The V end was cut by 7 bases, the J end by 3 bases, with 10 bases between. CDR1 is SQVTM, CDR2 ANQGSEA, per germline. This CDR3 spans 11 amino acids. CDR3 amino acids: CSAVTSYEQYF. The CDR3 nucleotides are TGCAGCGCCGTCACCAGCTACGAGCAGTACTTC.

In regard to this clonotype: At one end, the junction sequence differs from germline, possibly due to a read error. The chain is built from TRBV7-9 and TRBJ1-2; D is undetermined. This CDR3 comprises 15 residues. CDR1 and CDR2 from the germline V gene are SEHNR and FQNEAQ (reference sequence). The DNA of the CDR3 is TGTGCCAGCAGTCCCTCTGGGAGCCCGAACTATGGCTGCACCTTC. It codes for CASSPSGSPNYGCTF.

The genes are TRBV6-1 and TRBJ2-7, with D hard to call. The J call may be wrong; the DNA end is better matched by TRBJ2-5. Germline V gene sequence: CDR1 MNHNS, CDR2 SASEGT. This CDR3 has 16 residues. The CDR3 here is CASSEAVRLVEVTQYF. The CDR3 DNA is TGTGCCAGCAGTGAAGCTGTTAGGCTTGTCGAGGTGACCCAGTACTTC.

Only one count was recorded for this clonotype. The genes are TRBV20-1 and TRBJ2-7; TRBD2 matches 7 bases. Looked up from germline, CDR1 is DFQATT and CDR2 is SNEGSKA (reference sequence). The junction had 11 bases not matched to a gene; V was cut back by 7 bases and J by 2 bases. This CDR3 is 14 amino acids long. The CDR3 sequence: CSVQSRGVPYEQYF. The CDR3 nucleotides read TGCAGTGTCCAAAGTCGGGGGGTTCCCTACGAGCAGTACTTC.

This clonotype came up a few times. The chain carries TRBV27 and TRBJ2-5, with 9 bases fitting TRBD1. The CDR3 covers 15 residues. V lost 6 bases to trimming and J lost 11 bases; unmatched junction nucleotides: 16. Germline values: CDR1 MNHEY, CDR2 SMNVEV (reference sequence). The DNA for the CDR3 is TGTGCCAGCAGCATCCCGGGACAGGGACGCAATGAGCAGTACTTC. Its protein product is CASSIPGQGRNEQYF.

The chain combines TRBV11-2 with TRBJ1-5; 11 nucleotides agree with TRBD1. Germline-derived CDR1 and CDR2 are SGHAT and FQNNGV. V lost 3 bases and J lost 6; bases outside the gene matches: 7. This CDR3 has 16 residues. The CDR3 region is CASSLEGQGVGQPQHF. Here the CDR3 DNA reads TGTGCCAGCAGCTTGGAGGGACAGGGGGTAGGTCAGCCCCAGCATTTT.

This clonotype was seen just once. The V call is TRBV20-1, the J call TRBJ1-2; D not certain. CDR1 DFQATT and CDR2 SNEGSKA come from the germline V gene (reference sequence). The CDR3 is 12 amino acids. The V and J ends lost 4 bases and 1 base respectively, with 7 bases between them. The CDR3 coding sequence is TGCAGTGCTATGGGCAGTAACTATGGCTACACCTTC. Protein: CSAMGSNYGYTF.

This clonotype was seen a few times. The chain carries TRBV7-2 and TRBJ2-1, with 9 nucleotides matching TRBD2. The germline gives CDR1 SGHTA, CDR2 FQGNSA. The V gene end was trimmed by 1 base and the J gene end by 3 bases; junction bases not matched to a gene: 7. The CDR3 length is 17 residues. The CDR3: CASSLGSRRGGYNEQFF. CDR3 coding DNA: TGTGCCAGCAGCTTAGGGTCCCGGCGGGGGGGCTACAATGAGCAGTTCTTC.

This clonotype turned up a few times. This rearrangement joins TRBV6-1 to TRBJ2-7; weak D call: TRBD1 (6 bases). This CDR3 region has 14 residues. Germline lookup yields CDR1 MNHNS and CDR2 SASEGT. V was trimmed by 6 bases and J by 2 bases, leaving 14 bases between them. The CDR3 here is CASRDSDFTYEQYF. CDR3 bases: TGTGCCAGCAGGGACAGCGACTTTACCTACGAGCAGTACTTC.

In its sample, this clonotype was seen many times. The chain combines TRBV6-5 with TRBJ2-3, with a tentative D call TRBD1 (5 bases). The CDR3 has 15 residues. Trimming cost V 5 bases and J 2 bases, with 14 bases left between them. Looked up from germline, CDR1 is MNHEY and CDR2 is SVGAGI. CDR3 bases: TGTGCCAGCAGTCCCTCCTTAGGGGTCACAGATACGCAGTATTTT. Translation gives CASSPSLGVTDTQYF.

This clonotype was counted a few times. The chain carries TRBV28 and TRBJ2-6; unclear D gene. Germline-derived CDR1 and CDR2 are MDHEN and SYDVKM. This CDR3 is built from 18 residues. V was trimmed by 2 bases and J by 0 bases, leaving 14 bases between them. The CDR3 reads CASSLRGFFSSGANVLTF. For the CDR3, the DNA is TGTGCCAGCAGTTTACGAGGTTTCTTCAGCTCTGGGGCCAACGTCCTGACTTTC. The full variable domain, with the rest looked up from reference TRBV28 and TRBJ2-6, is DVKVTQSSRYLVKRTGEKVFLECVQDMDHENMFWYRQDPGLGLRLIYFSYDVKMKEKGDIPEGYSVSREKKERFSLILESASTNQTSMYLCASSLRGFFSSGANVLTFGAGSRLTVL.

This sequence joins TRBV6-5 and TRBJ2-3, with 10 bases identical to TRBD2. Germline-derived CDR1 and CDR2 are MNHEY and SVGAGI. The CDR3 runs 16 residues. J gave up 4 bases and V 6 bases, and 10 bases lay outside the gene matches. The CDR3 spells CASRSLPLAGADTQYF. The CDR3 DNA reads TGTGCCAGCAGAAGCCTACCTCTAGCGGGGGCAGATACGCAGTATTTT.

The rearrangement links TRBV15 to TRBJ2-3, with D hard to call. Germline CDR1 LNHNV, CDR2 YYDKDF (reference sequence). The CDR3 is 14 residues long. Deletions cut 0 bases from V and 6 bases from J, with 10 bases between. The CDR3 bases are TGTGCCACCAGCAGAGAACAACCAGTGGATACGCAGTATTTT. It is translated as CATSREQPVDTQYF.

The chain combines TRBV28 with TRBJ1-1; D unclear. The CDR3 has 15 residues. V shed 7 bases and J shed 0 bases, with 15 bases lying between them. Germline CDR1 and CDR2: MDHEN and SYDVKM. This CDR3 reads CASNDFVDMNTEAFF. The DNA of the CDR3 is TGTGCCAGCAATGATTTTGTCGATATGAACACTGAAGCTTTCTTT.

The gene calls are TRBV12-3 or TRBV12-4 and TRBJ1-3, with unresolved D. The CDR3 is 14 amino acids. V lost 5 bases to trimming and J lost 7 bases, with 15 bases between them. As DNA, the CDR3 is TGTGCCAGCAGTCCCCGGACGGCCGACAACACCATATATTTT. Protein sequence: CASSPRTADNTIYF.

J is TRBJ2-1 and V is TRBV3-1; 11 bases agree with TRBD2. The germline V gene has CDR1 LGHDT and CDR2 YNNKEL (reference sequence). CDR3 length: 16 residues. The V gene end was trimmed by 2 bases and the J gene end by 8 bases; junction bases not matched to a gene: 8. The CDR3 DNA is TGTGCCAGCAGCCAAAACCTAGCGGGGGGCCAAGATGAGCAGTTCTTC. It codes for CASSQNLAGGQDEQFF.

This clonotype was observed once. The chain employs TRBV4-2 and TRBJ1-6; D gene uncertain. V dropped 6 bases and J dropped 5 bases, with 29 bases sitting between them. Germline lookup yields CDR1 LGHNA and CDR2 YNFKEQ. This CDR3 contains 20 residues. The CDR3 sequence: CASSYERADTYTPDNSPLHF. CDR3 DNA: TGTGCCAGCAGTTATGAAAGGGCGGATACGTACACCCCCGATAATTCACCCCTCCACTTT.

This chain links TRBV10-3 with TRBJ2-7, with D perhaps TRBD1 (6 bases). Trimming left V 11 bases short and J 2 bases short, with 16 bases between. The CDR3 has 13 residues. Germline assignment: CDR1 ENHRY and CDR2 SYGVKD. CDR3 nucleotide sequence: TGTGCCGCAGGACAGACTTCTCCCTACGAGCAGTACTTC. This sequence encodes CAAGQTSPYEQYF.

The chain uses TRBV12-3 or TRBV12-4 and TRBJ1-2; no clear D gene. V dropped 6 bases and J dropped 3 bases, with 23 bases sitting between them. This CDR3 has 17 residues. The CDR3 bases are TGTGCCAGCAGCGAGGAACGGGTACAGAAGCAACACTATGGCTACACCTTC. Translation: CASSEERVQKQHYGYTF.

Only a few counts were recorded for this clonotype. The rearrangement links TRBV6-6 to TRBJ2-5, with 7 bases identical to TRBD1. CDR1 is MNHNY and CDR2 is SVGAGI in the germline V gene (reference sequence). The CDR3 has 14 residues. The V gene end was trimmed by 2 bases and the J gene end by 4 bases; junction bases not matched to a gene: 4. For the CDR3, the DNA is TGTGCCAGCAGTTACGAGGGGGCGGGAGAGACCCAGTACTTC. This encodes CASSYEGAGETQYF.

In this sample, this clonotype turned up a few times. The CDR3 coding sequence is TGTGCCACCAGCAGTGTAGGGGGCCCTTCCTACGAGCAGTACTTC. Translation: CATSSVGGPSYEQYF. This chain uses TRBV15 with TRBJ2-7, with TRBD1 identical over 7 bases. J gave up 1 base and V 3 bases, and 6 bases lay outside the gene matches. Germline CDR1 is LNHNV and CDR2 is YYDKDF (reference sequence). There are 15 residues in the CDR3.

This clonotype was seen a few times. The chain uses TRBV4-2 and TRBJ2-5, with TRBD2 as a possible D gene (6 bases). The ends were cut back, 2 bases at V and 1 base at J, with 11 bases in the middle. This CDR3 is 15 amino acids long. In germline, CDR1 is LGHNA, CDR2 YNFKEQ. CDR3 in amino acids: CASSQTVAVQETQYF. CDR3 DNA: TGTGCCAGCAGCCAAACCGTAGCGGTCCAAGAGACCCAGTACTTC.

The DNA of the CDR3 is TGTGCCAGCAGTTACTCGGCGAGGGACGGCCTTAACTATGGCTACACCTTC. This sequence encodes CASSYSARDGLNYGYTF. This sequence joins TRBV6-2 or TRBV6-3 and TRBJ1-2, with TRBD1 as a possible D gene (5 bases). Trimming shortened V by 0 bases and J by 1 base, and 15 bases separated the two germline ends. This CDR3 is built from 17 residues. From germline, CDR1 is MNHEY and CDR2 SVGEGT.